Presented here are 7 T cell receptor beta chains from one specimen sequenced in a study of blood T cell repertoires in COVID-19. The protocol was immunoSEQ multiplex PCR, while the TCRdb copy is restricted to in-frame clones and leaves out a portion. Of roughly 70,000 clones detected, nearly 90% appear once; the ten largest clones hold over 3%. Sequences were obtained from peripheral blood. These receptors were obtained from a man aged 65 to 85 with acute or convalescent COVID-19.

In regard to this clone: Other DNA sequences in the same sample also yield this CDR3. This chain connects TRBV29-1 to TRBJ2-6; no firm D call. The CDR3 is made up of 13 amino acids. Trimming removed 4 bases from V and 0 bases from J, with 4 bases in between. Germline V gene lookup returns CDR1 SQVTM and CDR2 ANQGSEA. The CDR3 is CSVAFSGANVLTF. The CDR3, as DNA: TGCAGCGTTGCCTTCTCTGGGGCCAACGTCCTGACTTTC.

The rearrangement joins TRBV5-1 to TRBJ2-3, with TRBD1 as a possible D gene (7 bases). Germline values: CDR1 SGHRS, CDR2 YFSETQ. V was pared by 4 bases and J by 6 bases, with 12 bases between. This CDR3 has 13 residues. This chain's CDR3 is CASSTAGGDTQYF. For the CDR3, the DNA is TGCGCCAGCAGCACCGCAGGGGGGGATACGCAGTATTTT.

The CDR3 region has the DNA TGTGCCAGCAGCGGAGGGAACCAAGAGACCCAGTACTTC. Amino acids: CASSGGNQETQYF. This sequence joins TRBV9 and TRBJ2-5; D is perhaps TRBD2 (5 bases). The CDR3 contains 13 residues. Trimming stripped 3 bases from V and 0 bases from J, with 6 bases between. CDR1 is SGDLS and CDR2 is YYNGEE in the germline V gene.

V is TRBV2 and J is TRBJ1-2; 9 bases map to TRBD1. The length of the CDR3 is 14 residues. The V gene's germline CDR1 is SNHLY and CDR2 FYNNEI. The junction had 9 bases not matched to a gene; V was cut back by 5 bases and J by 8 bases. CDR3 residues: CASSQDRGAWGYTF. Written as DNA, the CDR3 is TGTGCCAGCAGTCAGGACAGGGGCGCTTGGGGCTACACCTTC.

CDR3 in DNA: TGTGCCAGCAGCTTACAAGCGGGGGGGCTTAATGAGCAGTTCTTC. It is translated as CASSLQAGGLNEQFF. The chain combines TRBV7-3 with TRBJ2-1, with TRBD2 identical over 10 bases. The ends lost 2 bases at V and 7 bases at J; junction bases unmatched: 5. CDR1 and CDR2 (germline): SGHTA, FQGTGA. This CDR3 contains 15 residues.

This clone has only a few counts. This sequence joins TRBV6-4 and TRBJ2-1; 7 nucleotides match TRBD2. In germline, CDR1 is MRHNA, CDR2 SNTAGT. The V and J ends lost 2 bases and 9 bases, in that order; junction bases with no gene match: 7. The CDR3 is 14 residues long. The CDR3 nucleotides read TGTGCCAGCAGTGACCAAGCGGGGAGCATTGAGCAGTTCTTC. This encodes CASSDQAGSIEQFF.

This chain connects TRBV9 to TRBJ1-4; 7 bases are shared with TRBD1. Germline V gives CDR1 SGDLS, CDR2 YYNGEE. After removal of 7 bases from V and 6 bases from J, the junction contained 3 bases not matched to a gene. This CDR3 comprises 12 residues. CDR3 protein: CASHDRDEKLFF. For the CDR3, the DNA is TGTGCCAGCCATGACAGGGATGAAAAACTGTTTTTT.